These T cell receptor beta chains were read from a single sample in a study of blood T cell repertoires in COVID-19. Assay: immunoSEQ multiplex PCR; the TCRdb copy retains only in-frame clones and omits some. Found here are around 110,000 clones, around 80% of them singletons; the top ten hold 15% to 20%. The source material was peripheral blood. All receptors come from a man in his 60s with active or convalescent COVID-19. Both conserved end residues are part of each CDR3. D genes are given only for firm matches. Not all rows give a size; the values are once, few, many and, for expanded clones, a class.

V gene	J gene	clone size	D gene	CDR3 protein	CDR3 DNA
TRBV5-6	TRBJ2-7	-	-	CASSFGDSYEQYF	TGTGCCAGCAGCTTCGGGGACTCCTACGAGCAGTACTTC
TRBV9	TRBJ1-4	-	-	CASSPREGGTTNEKLFF	TGTGCCAGCAGCCCTCGGGAGGGGGGTACAACTAATGAAAAACTGTTTTTT
TRBV7-2	TRBJ2-3	-	-	CASSSTSSTDTQYF	TGTGCCAGCAGTTCGACTAGTTCCACAGATACGCAGTATTTT
TRBV3-1/TRBV3-2	TRBJ1-2	-	-	CASSQMVEGGYTF	TGTGCCAGCAGCCAGATGGTGGAGGGAGGCTACACCTTC
TRBV9	TRBJ2-7	-	TRBD2	CASSPAGTSGGSYEQYF	TGTGCCAGCAGCCCGGCTGGGACTAGCGGGGGCTCCTACGAGCAGTACTTC
TRBV7-9	TRBJ1-4	-	TRBD1	CASSFGTGGAGNEKLFF	TGTGCCAGCAGCTTTGGGACAGGGGGCGCTGGGAATGAAAAACTGTTTTTT
TRBV7-2	TRBJ2-4	-	-	CASSLNTVANIQYF	TGTGCCAGCAGCCTCAACACAGTGGCAAACATTCAGTACTTC
TRBV19	TRBJ2-1	-	-	CAAGAVSSYNEQFF	TGTGCCGCGGGGGCTGTGAGCTCCTACAATGAGCAGTTCTTC
TRBV16	TRBJ2-6	few	-	CASSRGLGNAGANVLTF	TGTGCCAGCAGCCGGGGGCTGGGTAATGCTGGGGCCAACGTCCTGACTTTC
TRBV7-8	TRBJ2-3	-	TRBD2	CASSLRLAGGEGTDTQYF	TGTGCCAGCAGCTTAAGACTAGCGGGAGGGGAAGGCACAGATACGCAGTATTTT
TRBV9	TRBJ2-7	-	-	CASSVDSDSLEQYF	TGTGCCAGCAGCGTAGACTCGGACTCCCTCGAGCAGTACTTC
TRBV6-6	TRBJ2-3	-	TRBD1	CASSPPGTGKTDTQYF	TGTGCCAGCAGCCCCCCCGGGACAGGGAAAACAGATACGCAGTATTTT
TRBV11-2	TRBJ1-2	-	TRBD1	CASSQRTGGFGYTF	TGTGCCAGCAGCCAGAGGACAGGGGGTTTTGGCTACACCTTC
TRBV6-6	TRBJ2-3	once	TRBD1	CASSHGQGAWSTDTQYF	TGTGCCAGCAGTCACGGACAGGGGGCATGGAGCACAGATACGCAGTATTTT
TRBV20-1	TRBJ1-2	-	-	CSASLQWGDDGYTF	TGCAGTGCTAGTCTCCAGTGGGGGGACGATGGCTACACCTTC
TRBV29-1	TRBJ2-2	-	TRBD1	CSVVAGTGGSGTGELFF	TGCAGCGTTGTCGCCGGGACAGGGGGCAGTGGCACCGGGGAGCTGTTTTTT